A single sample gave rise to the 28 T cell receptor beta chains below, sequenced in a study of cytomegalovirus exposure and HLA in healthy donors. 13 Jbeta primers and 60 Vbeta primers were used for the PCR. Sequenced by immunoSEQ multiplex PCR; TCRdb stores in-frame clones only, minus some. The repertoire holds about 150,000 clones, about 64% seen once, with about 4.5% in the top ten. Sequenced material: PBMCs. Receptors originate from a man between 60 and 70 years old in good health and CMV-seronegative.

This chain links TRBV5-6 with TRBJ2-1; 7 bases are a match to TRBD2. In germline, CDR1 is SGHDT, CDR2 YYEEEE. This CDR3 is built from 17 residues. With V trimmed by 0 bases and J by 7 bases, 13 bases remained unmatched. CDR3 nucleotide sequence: TGTGCCAGCAGCTTGGAGTTTGGTGCGGGAGCATTAAATGAGCAGTTCTTC. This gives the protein CASSLEFGAGALNEQFF.

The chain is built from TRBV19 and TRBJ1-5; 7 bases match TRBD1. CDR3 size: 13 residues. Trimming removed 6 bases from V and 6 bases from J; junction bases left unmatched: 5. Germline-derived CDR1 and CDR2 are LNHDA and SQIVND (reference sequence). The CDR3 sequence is CASRTGVIQPQHF. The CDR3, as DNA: TGTGCCAGTAGAACAGGGGTAATTCAGCCCCAGCATTTT. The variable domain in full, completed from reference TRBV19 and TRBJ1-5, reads DGGITQSPKYLFRKEGQNVTLSCEQNLNHDAMYWYRQDPGQGLRLIYYSQIVNDFQKGDIAEGYSVSREKKESFPLTVTSAQKNPTAFYLCASRTGVIQPQHFGDGTRLSIL.

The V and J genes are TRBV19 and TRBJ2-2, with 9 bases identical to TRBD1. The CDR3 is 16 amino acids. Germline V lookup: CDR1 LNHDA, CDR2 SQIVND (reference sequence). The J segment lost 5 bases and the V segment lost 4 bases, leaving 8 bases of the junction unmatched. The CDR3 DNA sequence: TGTGCCAGTAGTAAAAGGACAGGGGTAACTACCGGGGAGCTGTTTTTT. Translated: CASSKRTGVTTGELFF.

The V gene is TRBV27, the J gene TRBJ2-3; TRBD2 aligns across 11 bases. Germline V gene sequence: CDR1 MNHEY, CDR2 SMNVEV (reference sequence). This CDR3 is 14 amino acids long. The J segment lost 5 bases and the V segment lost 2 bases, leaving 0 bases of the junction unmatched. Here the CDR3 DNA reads TGTGCCAGCAGTTTAGGGACTAGCGGAGATACGCAGTATTTT. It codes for CASSLGTSGDTQYF.

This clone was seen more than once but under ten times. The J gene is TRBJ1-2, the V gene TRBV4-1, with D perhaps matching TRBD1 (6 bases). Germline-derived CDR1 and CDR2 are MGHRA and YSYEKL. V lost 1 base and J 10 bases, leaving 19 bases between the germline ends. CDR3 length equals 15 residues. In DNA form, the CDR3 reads TGCGCCAGCAGCCAAGGCCAGTTCGGGACAACCCCCTACACCTTC. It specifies CASSQGQFGTTPYTF.

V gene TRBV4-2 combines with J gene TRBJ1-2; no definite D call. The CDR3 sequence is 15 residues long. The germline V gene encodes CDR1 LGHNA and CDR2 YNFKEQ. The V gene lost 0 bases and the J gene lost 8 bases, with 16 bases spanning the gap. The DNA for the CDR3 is TGTGCCAGCAGCCAAGATCTAAGGGCTGAGGGCGGCTACACCTTC. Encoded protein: CASSQDLRAEGGYTF.

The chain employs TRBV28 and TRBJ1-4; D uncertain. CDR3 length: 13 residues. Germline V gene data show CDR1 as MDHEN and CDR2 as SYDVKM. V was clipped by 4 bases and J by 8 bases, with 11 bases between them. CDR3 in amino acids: CASSSSGGEKLFF. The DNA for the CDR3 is TGTGCCAGCAGTTCATCAGGCGGGGAAAAACTGTTTTTT.

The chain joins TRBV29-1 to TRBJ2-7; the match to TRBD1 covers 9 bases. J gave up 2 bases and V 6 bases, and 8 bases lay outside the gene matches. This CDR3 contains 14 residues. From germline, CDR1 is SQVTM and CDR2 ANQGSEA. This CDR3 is CSVDRGQGAYEQYF. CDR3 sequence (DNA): TGCAGCGTAGACCGGGGACAGGGCGCCTACGAGCAGTACTTC.

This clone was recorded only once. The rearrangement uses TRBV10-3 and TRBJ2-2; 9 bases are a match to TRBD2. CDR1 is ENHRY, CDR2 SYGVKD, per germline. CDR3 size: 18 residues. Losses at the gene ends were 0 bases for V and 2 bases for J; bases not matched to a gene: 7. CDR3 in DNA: TGTGCCATCAGTGAGTCGAGGGCTAGCGGGGCTAACACCGGGGAGCTGTTTTTT. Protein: CAISESRASGANTGELFF.

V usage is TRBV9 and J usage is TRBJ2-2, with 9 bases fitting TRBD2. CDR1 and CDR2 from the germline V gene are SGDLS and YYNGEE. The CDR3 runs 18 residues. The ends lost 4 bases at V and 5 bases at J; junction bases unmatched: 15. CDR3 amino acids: CASSTPGLAGGETGELFF. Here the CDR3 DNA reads TGTGCCAGCAGCACTCCGGGACTAGCAGGAGGGGAAACCGGGGAGCTGTTTTTT.

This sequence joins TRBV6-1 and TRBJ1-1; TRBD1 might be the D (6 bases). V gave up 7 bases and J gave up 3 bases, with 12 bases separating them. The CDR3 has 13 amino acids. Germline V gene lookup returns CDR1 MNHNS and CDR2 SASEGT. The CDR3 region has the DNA TGTGCCAGCATAAGGGCAGGGGACACTGAAGCTTTCTTT. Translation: CASIRAGDTEAFF.

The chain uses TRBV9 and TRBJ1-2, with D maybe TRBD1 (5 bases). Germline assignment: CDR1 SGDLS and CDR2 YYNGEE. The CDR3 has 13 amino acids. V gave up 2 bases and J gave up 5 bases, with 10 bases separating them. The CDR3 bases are TGTGCCAGCAGCGTTGGGACTGGATATGGCTACACCTTC. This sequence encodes CASSVGTGYGYTF. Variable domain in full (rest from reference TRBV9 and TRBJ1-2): DSGVTQTPKHLITATGQRVTLRCSPRSGDLSVYWYQQSLDQGLQFLIQYYNGEERAKGNILERFSAQQFPDLHSELNLSSLELGDSALYFCASSVGTGYGYTFGSGTRLTVV.

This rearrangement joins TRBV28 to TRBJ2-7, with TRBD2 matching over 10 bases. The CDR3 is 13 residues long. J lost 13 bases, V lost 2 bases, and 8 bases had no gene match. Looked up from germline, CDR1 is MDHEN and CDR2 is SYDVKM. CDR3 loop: CASSLQLAGLAYF. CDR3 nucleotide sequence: TGTGCCAGCAGTTTACAACTAGCGGGACTGGCCTACTTC.

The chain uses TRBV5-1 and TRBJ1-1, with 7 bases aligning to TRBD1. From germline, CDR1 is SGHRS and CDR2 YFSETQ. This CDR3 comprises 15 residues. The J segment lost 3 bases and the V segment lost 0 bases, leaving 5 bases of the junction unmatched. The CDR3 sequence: CASSLGGDSDTEAFF. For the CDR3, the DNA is TGCGCCAGCAGCTTGGGGGGGGACAGCGACACTGAAGCTTTCTTT.

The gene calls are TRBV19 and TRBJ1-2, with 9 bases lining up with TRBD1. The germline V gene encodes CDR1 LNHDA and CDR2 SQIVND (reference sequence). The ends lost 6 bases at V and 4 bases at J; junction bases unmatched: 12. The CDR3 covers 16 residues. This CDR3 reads CASSPDRGELIYGYTF. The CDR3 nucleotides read TGTGCCAGTAGCCCGGACAGGGGCGAACTCATCTATGGCTACACCTTC.

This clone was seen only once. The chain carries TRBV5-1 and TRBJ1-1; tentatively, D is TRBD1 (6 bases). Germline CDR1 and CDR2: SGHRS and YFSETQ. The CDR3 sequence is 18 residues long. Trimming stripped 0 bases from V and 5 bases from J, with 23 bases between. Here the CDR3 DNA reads TGCGCCAGCAGCTTGGCCTTCCCAGGGGCCTCCATACTTACTGAAGCTTTCTTT. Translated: CASSLAFPGASILTEAFF.

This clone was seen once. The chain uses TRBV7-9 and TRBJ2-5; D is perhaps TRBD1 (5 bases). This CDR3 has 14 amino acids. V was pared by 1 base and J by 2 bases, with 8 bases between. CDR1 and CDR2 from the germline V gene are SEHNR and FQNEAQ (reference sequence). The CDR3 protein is CASSLGRAQETQYF. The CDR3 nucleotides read TGTGCCAGCAGCTTAGGCAGGGCTCAAGAGACCCAGTACTTC.

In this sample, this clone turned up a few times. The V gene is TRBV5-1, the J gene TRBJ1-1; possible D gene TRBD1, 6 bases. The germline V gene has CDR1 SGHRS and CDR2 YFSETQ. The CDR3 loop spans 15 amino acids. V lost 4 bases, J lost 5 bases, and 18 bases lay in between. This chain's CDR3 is CASSPTPGQGTEAFF. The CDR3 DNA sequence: TGCGCCAGCAGCCCCACTCCCGGCCAGGGGACTGAAGCTTTCTTT.

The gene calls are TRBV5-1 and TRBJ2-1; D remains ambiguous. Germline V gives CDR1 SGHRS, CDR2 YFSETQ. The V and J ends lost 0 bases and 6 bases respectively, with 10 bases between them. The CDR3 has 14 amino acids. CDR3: CASSLDSRGNEQFF. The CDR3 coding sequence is TGCGCCAGCAGCTTGGACTCACGAGGCAATGAGCAGTTCTTC. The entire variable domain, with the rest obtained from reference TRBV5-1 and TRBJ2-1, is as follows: KAGVTQTPRYLIKTRGQQVTLSCSPISGHRSVSWYQQTPGQGLQFLFEYFSETQRNKGNFPGRFSGRQFSNSRSEMNVSTLELGDSALYLCASSLDSRGNEQFFGPGTRLTVL.

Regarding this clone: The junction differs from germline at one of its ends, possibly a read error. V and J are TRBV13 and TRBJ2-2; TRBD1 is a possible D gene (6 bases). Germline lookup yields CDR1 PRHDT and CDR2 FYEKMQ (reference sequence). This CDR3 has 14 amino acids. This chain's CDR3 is CASSLGGDAGELFF. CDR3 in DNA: TGTGCCAGCAGCCTAGGGGGAGACGCCGGGGAGCTGTTTTTT.

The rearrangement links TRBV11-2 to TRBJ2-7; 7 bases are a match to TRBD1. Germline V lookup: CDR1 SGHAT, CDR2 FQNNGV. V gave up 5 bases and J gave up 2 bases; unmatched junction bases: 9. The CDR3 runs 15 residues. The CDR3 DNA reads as TGTGCCAGCAGCCCCCTGACAGGGTGGACCTACGAGCAGTACTTC. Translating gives CASSPLTGWTYEQYF. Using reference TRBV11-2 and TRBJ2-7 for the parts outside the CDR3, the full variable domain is EAGVAQSPRYKIIEKRQSVAFWCNPISGHATLYWYQQILGQGPKLLIQFQNNGVVDDSQLPKDRFSAERLKGVDSTLKIQPAKLEDSAVYLCASSPLTGWTYEQYFGPGTRLTVT.

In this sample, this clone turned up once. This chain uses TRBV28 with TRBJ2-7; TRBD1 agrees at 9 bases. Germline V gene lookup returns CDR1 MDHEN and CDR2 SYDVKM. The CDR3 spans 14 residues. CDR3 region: CAAYSGDRDYEQYF. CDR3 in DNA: TGTGCTGCATACTCAGGGGACAGGGATTACGAGCAGTACTTC.

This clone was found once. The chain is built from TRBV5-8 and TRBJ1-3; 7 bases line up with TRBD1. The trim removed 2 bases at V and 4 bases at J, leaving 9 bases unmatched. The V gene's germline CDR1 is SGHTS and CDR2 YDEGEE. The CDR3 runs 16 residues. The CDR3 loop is CASSFYYRGSGNTIYF. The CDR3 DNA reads TGTGCCAGCAGCTTTTACTACAGGGGTTCCGGAAACACCATATATTTT.

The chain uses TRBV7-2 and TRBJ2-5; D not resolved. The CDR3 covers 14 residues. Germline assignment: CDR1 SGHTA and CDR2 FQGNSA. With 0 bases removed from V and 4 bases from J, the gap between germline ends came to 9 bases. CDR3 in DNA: TGTGCCAGCAGCTTAGCTTCTGGGCTAGAGACCCAGTACTTC. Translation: CASSLASGLETQYF. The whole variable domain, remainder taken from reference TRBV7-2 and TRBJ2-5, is GAGVSQSPSNKVTEKGKDVELRCDPISGHTALYWYRQSLGQGLEFLIYFQGNSAPDKSGLPSDRFSAERTGGSVSTLTIQRTQQEDSAVYLCASSLASGLETQYFGPGTRLLVL.

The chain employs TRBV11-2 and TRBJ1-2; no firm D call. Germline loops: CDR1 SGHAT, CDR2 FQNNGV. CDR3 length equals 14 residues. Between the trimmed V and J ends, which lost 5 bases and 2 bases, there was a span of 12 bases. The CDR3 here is CASSPLGVNYGYTF. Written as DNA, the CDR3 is TGTGCCAGCAGCCCTCTCGGGGTAAACTATGGCTACACCTTC.

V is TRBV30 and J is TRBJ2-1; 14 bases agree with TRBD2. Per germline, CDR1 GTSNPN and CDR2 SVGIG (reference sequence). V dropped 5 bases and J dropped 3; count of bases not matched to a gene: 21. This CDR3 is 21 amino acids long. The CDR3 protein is CAWDTETGPGTSGSNYNEQFF. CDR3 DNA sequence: TGTGCCTGGGACACTGAAACAGGGCCCGGGACTAGCGGGAGCAACTACAATGAGCAGTTCTTC. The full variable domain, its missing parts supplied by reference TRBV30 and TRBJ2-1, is SQTIHQWPATLVQPVGSPLSLECTVEGTSNPNLYWYRQAAGRGLQLLFYSVGIGQISSEVPQNLSASRPQDRQFILSSKKLLLSDSGFYLCAWDTETGPGTSGSNYNEQFFGPGTRLTVL.

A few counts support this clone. Written as DNA, the CDR3 is TGTGCCAGCAGTTTATCGGGGGAGGGTGCGGGAGAAAGGTACGAGCAGTACTTC. It is translated as CASSLSGEGAGERYEQYF. J is TRBJ2-7 and V is TRBV27, with TRBD2 matching 7 bases. The germline V gene has CDR1 MNHEY and CDR2 SMNVEV (reference sequence). Trimming took 0 bases from V and 4 from J; bases not matched to a gene: 15. There are 18 residues in the CDR3.

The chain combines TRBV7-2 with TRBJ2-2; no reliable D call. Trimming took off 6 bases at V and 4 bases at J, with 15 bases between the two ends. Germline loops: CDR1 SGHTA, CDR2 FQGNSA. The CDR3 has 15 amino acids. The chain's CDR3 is CASRVAAPGTGELFF. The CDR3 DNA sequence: TGTGCCAGCAGGGTCGCGGCCCCCGGCACCGGGGAGCTGTTTTTT. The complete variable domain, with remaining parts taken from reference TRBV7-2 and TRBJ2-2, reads GAGVSQSPSNKVTEKGKDVELRCDPISGHTALYWYRQSLGQGLEFLIYFQGNSAPDKSGLPSDRFSAERTGGSVSTLTIQRTQQEDSAVYLCASRVAAPGTGELFFGEGSRLTVL.